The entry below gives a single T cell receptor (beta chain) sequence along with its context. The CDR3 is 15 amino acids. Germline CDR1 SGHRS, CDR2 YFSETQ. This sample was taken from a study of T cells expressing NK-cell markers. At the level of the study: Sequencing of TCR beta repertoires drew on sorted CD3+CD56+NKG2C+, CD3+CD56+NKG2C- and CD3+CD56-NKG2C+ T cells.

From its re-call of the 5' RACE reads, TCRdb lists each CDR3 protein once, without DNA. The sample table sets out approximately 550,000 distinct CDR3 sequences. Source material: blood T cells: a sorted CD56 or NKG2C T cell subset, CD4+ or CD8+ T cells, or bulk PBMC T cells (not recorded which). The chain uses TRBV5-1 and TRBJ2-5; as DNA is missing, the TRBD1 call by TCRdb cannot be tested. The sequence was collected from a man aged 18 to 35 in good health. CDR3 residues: CASYVLQGNQETQYF.